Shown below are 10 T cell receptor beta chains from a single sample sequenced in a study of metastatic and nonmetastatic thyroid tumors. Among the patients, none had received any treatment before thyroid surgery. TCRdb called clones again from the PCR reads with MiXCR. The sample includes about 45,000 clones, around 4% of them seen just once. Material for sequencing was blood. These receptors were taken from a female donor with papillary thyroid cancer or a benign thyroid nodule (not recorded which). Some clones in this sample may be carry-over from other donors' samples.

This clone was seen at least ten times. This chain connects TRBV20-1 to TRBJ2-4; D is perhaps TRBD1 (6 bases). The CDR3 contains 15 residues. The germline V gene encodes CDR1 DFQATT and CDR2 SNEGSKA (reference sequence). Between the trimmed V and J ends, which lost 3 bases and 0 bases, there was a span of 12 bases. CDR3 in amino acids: CSASDRPLAKNIQYF. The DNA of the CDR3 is TGCAGTGCTAGTGACAGGCCTCTAGCCAAAAACATTCAGTACTTC.

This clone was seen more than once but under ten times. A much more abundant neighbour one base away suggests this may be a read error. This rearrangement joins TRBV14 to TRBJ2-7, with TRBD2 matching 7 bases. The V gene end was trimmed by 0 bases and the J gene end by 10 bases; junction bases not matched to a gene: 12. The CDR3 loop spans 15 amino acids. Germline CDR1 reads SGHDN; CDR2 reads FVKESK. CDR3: CASSQDREGQESQYF. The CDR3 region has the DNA TGTGCCAGCAGCCAAGATAGGGAGGGCCAGGAGTCCCAGTACTTC. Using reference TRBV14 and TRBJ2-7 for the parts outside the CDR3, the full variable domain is EAGVTQFPSHSVIEKGQTVTLRCDPISGHDNLYWYRRVMGKEIKFLLHFVKESKQDESGMPNNRFLAERTGGTYSTLKVQPAELEDSGVYFCASSQDREGQESQYFGPGTRLTVT.

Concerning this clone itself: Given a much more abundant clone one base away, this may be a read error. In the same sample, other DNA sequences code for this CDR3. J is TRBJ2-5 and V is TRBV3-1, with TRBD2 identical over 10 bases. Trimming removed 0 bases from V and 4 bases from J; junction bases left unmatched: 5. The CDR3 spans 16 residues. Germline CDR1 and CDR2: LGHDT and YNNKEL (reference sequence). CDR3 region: CASSQDWLAGVETQYF. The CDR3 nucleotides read TGTGCCAGCAGCCAAGACTGGCTAGCGGGAGTAGAGACCCAGTACTTC.

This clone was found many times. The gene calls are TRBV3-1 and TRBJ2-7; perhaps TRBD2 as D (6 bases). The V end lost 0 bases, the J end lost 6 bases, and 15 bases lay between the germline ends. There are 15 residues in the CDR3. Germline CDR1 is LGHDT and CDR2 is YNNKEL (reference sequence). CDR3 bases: TGTGCCAGCAGCCAAGATGGGGGGACCCCTATCGAGCAGTACTTC. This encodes CASSQDGGTPIEQYF.

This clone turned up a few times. This CDR3 is CASSLGGPYGYTF. In DNA form, the CDR3 reads TGTGCCAGCAGTTTAGGTGGCCCCTATGGCTACACCTTC. The chain carries TRBV6-5 and TRBJ1-2; no clear D gene. V dropped 4 bases and J dropped 4 bases, with 10 bases sitting between them. CDR3 size: 13 residues. CDR1 MNHEY and CDR2 SVGAGI come from the germline V gene.

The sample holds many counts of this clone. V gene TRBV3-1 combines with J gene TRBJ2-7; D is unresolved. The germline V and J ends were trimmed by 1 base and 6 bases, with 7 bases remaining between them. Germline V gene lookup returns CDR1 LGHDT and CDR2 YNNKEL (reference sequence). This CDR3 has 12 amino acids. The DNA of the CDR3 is TGTGCCAGCAGCCAAGCTCACGCCGAGCAGTACTTC. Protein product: CASSQAHAEQYF.

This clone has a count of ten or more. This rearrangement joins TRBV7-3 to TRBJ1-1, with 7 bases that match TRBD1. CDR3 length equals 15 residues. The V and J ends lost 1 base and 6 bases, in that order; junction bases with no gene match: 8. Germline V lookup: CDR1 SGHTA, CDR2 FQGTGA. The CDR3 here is CASSLIPGGGSEAFF. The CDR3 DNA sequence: TGTGCCAGCAGCTTAATCCCAGGGGGTGGATCTGAAGCTTTCTTT.

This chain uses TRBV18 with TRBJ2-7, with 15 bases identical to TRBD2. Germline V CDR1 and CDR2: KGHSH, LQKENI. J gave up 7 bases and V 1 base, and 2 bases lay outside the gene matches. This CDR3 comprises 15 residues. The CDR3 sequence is CASSPRTSGRGEQYF. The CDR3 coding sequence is TGTGCCAGCTCACCACGGACTAGCGGGAGGGGGGAGCAGTACTTC.

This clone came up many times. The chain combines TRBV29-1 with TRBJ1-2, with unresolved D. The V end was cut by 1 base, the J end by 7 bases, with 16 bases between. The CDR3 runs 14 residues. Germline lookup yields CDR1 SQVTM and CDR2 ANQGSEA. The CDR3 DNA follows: TGCAGCGTTGAAGGCCCCGGGGTAGGGTCTGGCTACACCTTC. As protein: CSVEGPGVGSGYTF.

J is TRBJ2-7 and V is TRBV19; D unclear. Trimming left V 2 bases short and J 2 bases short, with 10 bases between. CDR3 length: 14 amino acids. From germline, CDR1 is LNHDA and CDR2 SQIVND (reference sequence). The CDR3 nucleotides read TGTGCCAGTAGTATATACTGCAGCCCCTACGAGCAGTACTTC. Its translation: CASSIYCSPYEQYF.